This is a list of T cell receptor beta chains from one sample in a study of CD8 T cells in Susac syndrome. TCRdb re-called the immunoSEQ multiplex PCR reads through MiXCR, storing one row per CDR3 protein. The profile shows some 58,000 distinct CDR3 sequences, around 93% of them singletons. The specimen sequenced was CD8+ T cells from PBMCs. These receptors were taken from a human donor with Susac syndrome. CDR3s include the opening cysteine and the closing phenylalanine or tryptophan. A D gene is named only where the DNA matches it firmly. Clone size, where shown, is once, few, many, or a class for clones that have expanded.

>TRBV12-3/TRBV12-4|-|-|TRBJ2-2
TGTGCCAGCAGTCCTACCGGCCTTTGGCAGGCGAACACCGGGGAGCTGTTTTTT
CASSPTGLWQANTGELFF
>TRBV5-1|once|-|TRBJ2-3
TGCGCCAGCAGCTCGGACGGACGCACAGATACGCAGTATTTT
CASSSDGRTDTQYF
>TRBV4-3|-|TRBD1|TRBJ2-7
TGCGCCAGCAGCCCGCGGACAGGGAAGTCCTACGAGCAGTACTTC
CASSPRTGKSYEQYF
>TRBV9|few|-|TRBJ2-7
TGTGCCAGCAGCGTCTCAGATTCCTACGAGCAGTACTTC
CASSVSDSYEQYF
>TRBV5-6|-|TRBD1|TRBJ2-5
TGTGCCAGCAGCTCCACAGGGGGCCTCGAGACCCAGTACTTC
CASSSTGGLETQYF
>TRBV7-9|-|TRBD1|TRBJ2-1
TGTGCCAGCAGATTCACGGGACAGGGGGGCAATGAGCAGTTCTTC
CASRFTGQGGNEQFF
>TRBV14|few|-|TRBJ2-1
TGTGCCAGCAGCCAAGACAGGTTTTCCTACAATGAGCAGTTCTTC
CASSQDRFSYNEQFF
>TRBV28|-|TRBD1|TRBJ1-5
TGTGCCAGCAGGGTACAGGGGGCGGGTCAGCCCCAGCATTTT
CASRVQGAGQPQHF
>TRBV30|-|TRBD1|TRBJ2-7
TGTGCCTGGAGTAGGGACAGGGGACACGAGCAGTACTTC
CAWSRDRGHEQYF
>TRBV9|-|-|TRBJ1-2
TGTGCCAGCAGCGCAACTCTTGACGGAGAGCCTAACTATGGCTACACCTTC
CASSATLDGEPNYGYTF
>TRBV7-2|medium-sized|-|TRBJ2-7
TGTGCCAGCAGCTTACGCCCCGTCGTCCCCTACGAGCAGTACTTC
CASSLRPVVPYEQYF
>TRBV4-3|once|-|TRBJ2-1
TGCGCCAGCAGCCAAGATGGGGCTAGTTTCGATGAGCAGTTCTTC
CASSQDGASFDEQFF
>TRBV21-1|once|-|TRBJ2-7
TGTGCCAGCAGGAGAATGGGGGAGCAGTACTTC
CASRRMGEQYF
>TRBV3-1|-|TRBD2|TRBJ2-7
TGTGCCAGCAGCCAAGATCAACTAGCGGGGAGCTCCTACGAGCAGTACTTC
CASSQDQLAGSSYEQYF
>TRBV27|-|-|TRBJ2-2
TGTGCCAGCAGTTGGGGGAACACCGGGGAGCTGTTTTTT
CASSWGNTGELFF
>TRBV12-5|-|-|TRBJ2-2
TGTGCTAGTGGTTTGCAAGGACTGAACACCGGGGAGCTGTTTTTT
CASGLQGLNTGELFF
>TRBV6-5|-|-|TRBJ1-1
TGTGCCAGCAGTGCGAGAGCTTTCTTT
CASSARAFF
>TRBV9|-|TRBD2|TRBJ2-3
TGTGCCAGCAGCGTCCCACTAGCGGGGGGGCCAGATACGCAGTATTTT
CASSVPLAGGPDTQYF
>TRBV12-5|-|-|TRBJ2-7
TGTGCTAGTGGTTTTTCGGCAGGGGACGAGCAGTACTTC
CASGFSAGDEQYF
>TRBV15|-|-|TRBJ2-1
TGTGCCACCAGCCGAGCCAGGGGAGGAGAGAAACGGTTCTTC
CATSRARGGEKRFF
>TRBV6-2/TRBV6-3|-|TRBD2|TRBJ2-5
TGTGCCAGCAAGGGGCGGGGGGGCCGCGAGACCCAGTACTTC
CASKGRGGRETQYF
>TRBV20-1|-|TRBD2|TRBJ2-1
TGCAGTGCTCTCCACGGACTAGCAAGCAATGAGCAGTTCTTC
CSALHGLASNEQFF
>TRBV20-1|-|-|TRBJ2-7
TGCAGTGCTAGAGATCGGGGAACCTACGAGCAGTACTTC
CSARDRGTYEQYF
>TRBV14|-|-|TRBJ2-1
TGTGCCAGCAGCCTCACGGGGAACATCGGTGAGCAGTTCTTC
CASSLTGNIGEQFF
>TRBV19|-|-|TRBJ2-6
TGTGCCAGTAGTATGGGGGCGCGAGGGGCCAACGTCCTGACTTTC
CASSMGARGANVLTF
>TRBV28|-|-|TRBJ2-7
TGTGCCAGCACTTCCAGGGGATCTGGCGAGCAGTACTTC
CASTSRGSGEQYF
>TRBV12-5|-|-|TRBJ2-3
TGTGCTAGTGGTTTGGTAGTCACAGATACGCAGTATTTT
CASGLVVTDTQYF
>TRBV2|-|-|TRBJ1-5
TGTGCCAGCAGTGAGGGAGGCCGCAGGGTGAGCAATCAGCCCCAGCATTTT
CASSEGGRRVSNQPQHF
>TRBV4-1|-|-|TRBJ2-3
TGCGCCAGCAGCCAGGAGACCCTAGTAGGAGATACGCAGTATTTT
CASSQETLVGDTQYF
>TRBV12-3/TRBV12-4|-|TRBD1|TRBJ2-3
TGTGCCAGCAACAGGGGGGCAGTAGATACGCAGTATTTT
CASNRGAVDTQYF
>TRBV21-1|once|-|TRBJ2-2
TGTGCCAGCAGCAAAGTGGCCCGAGACACCGGGGAGCTGTTTTTT
CASSKVARDTGELFF
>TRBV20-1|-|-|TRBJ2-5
TGCAGTGCTAGAGGCCCCCCTCTTGAGACCCAGTACTTC
CSARGPPLETQYF